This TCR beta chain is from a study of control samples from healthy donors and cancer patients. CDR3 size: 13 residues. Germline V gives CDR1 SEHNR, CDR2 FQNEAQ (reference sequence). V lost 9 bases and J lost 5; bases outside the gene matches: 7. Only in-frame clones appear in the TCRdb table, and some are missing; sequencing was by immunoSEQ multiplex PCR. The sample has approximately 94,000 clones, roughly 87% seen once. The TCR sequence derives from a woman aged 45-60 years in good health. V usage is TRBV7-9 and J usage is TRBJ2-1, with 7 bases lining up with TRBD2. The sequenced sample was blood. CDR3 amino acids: CASRGLHNNEQFF. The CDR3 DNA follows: TGTGCCAGTCGGGGACTACACAACAATGAGCAGTTCTTC. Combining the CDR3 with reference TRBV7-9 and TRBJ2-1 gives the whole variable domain DTGVSQNPRHKITKRGQNVTFRCDPISEHNRLYWYRQTLGQGPEFLTYFQNEAQLEKSRLLSDRFSAERPKGSFSTLEIQRTEQGDSAMYLCASRGLHNNEQFFGPGTRLTVL.